The 11 T cell receptor beta chains below come from one sample, sequenced in a study of T cells in Graves' hyperthyroidism and ophthalmopathy. The investigators amplified TCR beta CDR3 regions from RNA transcripts. First-round RT-PCR of the TCR CDR3 relied on the HTBI primer set. TCRdb recomputed calls from the multiplex PCR reads with MiXCR, one row per CDR3 protein. The data show hundreds of thousands of distinct CDR3 sequences, 14% seen once. Sequencing was performed on blood. The receptors come from a woman aged 40 to 50 with Graves' hyperthyroidism.

This clonotype came up many times. V usage is TRBV3-1 and J usage is TRBJ1-1; the D gene is possibly TRBD1 (5 bases). The CDR3 has 18 amino acids. The V gene lost 4 bases and the J gene lost 3 bases, with 24 bases spanning the gap. CDR1 is LGHDT and CDR2 is YNNKEL in the germline V gene (reference sequence). The CDR3 DNA sequence: TGTGCCAGCAGCCTCACCAGGGCCATAATCACTCGGGACACTGAAGCTTTCTTT. It encodes CASSLTRAIITRDTEAFF.

This rearrangement joins TRBV6-1 to TRBJ1-2, with D perhaps TRBD1 (6 bases). V lost 3 bases and J 0 bases, leaving 20 bases between the germline ends. This CDR3 has 18 residues. Looked up from germline, CDR1 is MNHNS and CDR2 is SASEGT. The CDR3 loop is CASSDFFLGGEANYGYTF. The CDR3 DNA reads as TGTGCCAGCAGTGATTTTTTTTTAGGGGGGGAGGCTAACTATGGCTACACCTTC.

The rearrangement uses TRBV7-9 and TRBJ2-1; 10 bases are shared with TRBD1. The V gene end was trimmed by 5 bases and the J gene end by 8 bases; junction bases not matched to a gene: 9. Germline V CDR1 and CDR2: SEHNR, FQNEAQ (reference sequence). This CDR3 region has 15 residues. Written as DNA, the CDR3 is TGTGCCAGCAGCCGAAGACAGGGGGCACTTGATGAGCAGTTCTTC. Translation: CASSRRQGALDEQFF.

The genes are TRBV28 and TRBJ1-2, with D possibly matching TRBD1 (5 bases). Germline V gene sequence: CDR1 MDHEN, CDR2 SYDVKM. The CDR3 has 13 amino acids. Trimming removed 3 bases at V and 2 bases at J, with 7 bases between. CDR3 in DNA: TGTGCCAGCAGTTTTTCAGGGAACTATGGCTACACCTTC. Protein sequence: CASSFSGNYGYTF.

This clonotype was seen a handful of times. V and J are TRBV20-1 and TRBJ2-2; TRBD1 matches 7 bases. The V and J ends lost 6 bases and 7 bases, in that order; junction bases with no gene match: 14. Germline CDR1 is DFQATT and CDR2 is SNEGSKA (reference sequence). The CDR3 contains 15 residues. The CDR3 nucleotides are TGCAGTGCCTCGGCGACAGGGACGTTAGGCGGGGAGCTGTTTTTT. This gives the protein CSASATGTLGGELFF.

This clonotype was found many times. The chain employs TRBV18 and TRBJ1-4, with D uncertain. The V end lost 3 bases, the J end lost 2 bases, and 10 bases lay between the germline ends. Germline CDR1 is KGHSH and CDR2 is LQKENI. The CDR3 covers 15 residues. CDR3 in amino acids: CASSPLAETNEKLFF. The CDR3 coding sequence is TGTGCCAGCTCACCTCTGGCCGAGACTAATGAAAAACTGTTTTTT. The variable domain in full, with the rest retrieved from reference TRBV18 and TRBJ1-4, is NAGVMQNPRHLVRRRGQEARLRCSPMKGHSHVYWYRQLPEEGLKFMVYLQKENIIDESGMPKERFSAEFPKEGPSILRIQQVVRGDSAAYFCASSPLAETNEKLFFGSGTQLSVL.

This clonotype was observed at least ten times. The CDR3 coding sequence is TGTGCCAGCAGTTTCGGGGGTCTGGGCATAGCTGAAGCTTTCTTT. Translated, it gives CASSFGGLGIAEAFF. This chain connects TRBV12-3 or TRBV12-4 to TRBJ1-1; perhaps TRBD1 as D (5 bases). V lost 3 bases and J lost 6, with 17 bases in between. There are 15 residues in the CDR3.

This clonotype showed up many times. V gene TRBV7-3 combines with J gene TRBJ2-1, with D hard to call. V shed 4 bases and J shed 0 bases, with 10 bases lying between them. There are 15 residues in the CDR3. Germline V gene lookup returns CDR1 SGHTA and CDR2 FQGTGA. The CDR3 protein is CASSSKPSSYNEQFF. The CDR3, as DNA: TGTGCCAGCAGCTCAAAACCGAGCTCCTACAATGAGCAGTTCTTC.

This clonotype was counted many times. The gene calls are TRBV19 and TRBJ2-5; D might be TRBD1 (8 bases). The CDR3 is made up of 14 amino acids. Trimming cost V 9 bases and J 4 bases, with 18 bases left between them. CDR1 is LNHDA and CDR2 is SQIVND in the germline V gene (reference sequence). CDR3 sequence reads: CASSLTGGGETQYF. CDR3 nucleotides: TGTGCCAGCAGCCTAACAGGGGGGGGAGAGACCCAGTACTTC.

There are a few counts of this clonotype. The CDR3 protein is CASSPDTLRPYEQYF. The CDR3 nucleotides read TGTGCCAGTAGTCCAGACACCCTCAGGCCCTACGAGCAGTACTTC. The chain has TRBV19 and TRBJ2-7; no clear D. Trimming shortened V by 5 bases and J by 2 bases, and 16 bases separated the two germline ends. Per the germline V gene, CDR1 is LNHDA and CDR2 is SQIVND (reference sequence). CDR3 size: 15 residues.

The rearrangement joins TRBV5-1 to TRBJ2-3, with 7 bases matching TRBD2. Germline V gives CDR1 SGHRS, CDR2 YFSETQ. V shed 4 bases, J shed 3 bases, and the junction held 5 bases outside the gene matches. The CDR3 extends over 14 amino acids. The CDR3 region is CASSRLAETDTQYF. The CDR3 DNA follows: TGCGCCAGCAGCCGACTAGCCGAGACAGATACGCAGTATTTT.